Described below is a single TCR beta chain sequence and its context. The antigen is not known. Trimming removed 2 bases at V and 3 bases at J, with 7 bases between. This CDR3 comprises 13 residues. With a J-beta primer mix and a sample-barcoded 5' primer, a second PCR ran roughly 7 to 11 cycles. TCRdb processed the 5' RACE reads anew with MiXCR; each CDR3 protein has one entry. Of some 710,000 distinct CDR3 sequences listed, about 24% are singletons. This specimen comes from a study of blood T cells in healthy people across ages. Regarding the study as a whole: Unsorted PBMCs blocked a conclusive comparison of naive and antigen-experienced cells. Significant beta diversity loss was already apparent by age about 42, declining roughly linearly.

The V gene is TRBV12-3 or TRBV12-4, the J gene TRBJ2-5; D not resolved. The sequence derives from a man between 65 and 85 years old in good health. Sequencing was done on a sample of blood. The CDR3, as DNA: TGTGCCAGCAGTTTAAGGTCAGAAGAGACCCAGTACTTC. Translation gives CASSLRSEETQYF.